This TCR beta chain was recovered during a study of a mutant IDH1 vaccine in newly diagnosed glioma (dated by TCRdb to the early 2020s). For the study in its entirety: Vaccination was initiated 4-6 weeks after radiotherapy alone, or concurrently with temozolomide cycles in the chemotherapy-containing groups. Visit V12 was the week-35 safety follow-up and visit V13 was the week-47 end of study. Prior to enrollment, patients had been given standard therapy consisting of radiotherapy alone, temozolomide alone, or radiochemotherapy with temozolomide, with the combination given to most patients. Six visits were used for peripheral blood collection: V03 (baseline), V05, V07, V10, V12 and V13. Longitudinal TCRB deep sequencing was performed for 20 to 25 treated patients wherever samples were available for exploratory analyses. The approximately 30 treated patients were about 60% male and 37.5% female, with a mean age of about 38 years.

Details on this clone: Its cognate antigen has yet to be identified. No base quality information exists; no much larger clone differs at one position.

V and J lose 5 bases and 3 bases, and a span of 10 bases separates them. From the germline V gene, CDR1 is SGHVS and CDR2 is FNYEAQ. Including the terminal cysteine and phenylalanine, the CDR3 comprises 13 residues. The kept DNA is CDR3 alone, 39 bases in frame from the first base. What the research found in general, with its limitations: No apparent relationship was observed between pseudoprogression and alterations in the top peripheral T cell clonotypes detected by TCRB sequencing. Availability determined which PBMC samples were chosen for TCRB deep sequencing. According to the authors, sample limitations meant that analyses of patient blood samples could not be reproduced. Vaccine-induced immune responses across multiple MHC alleles were detected in 85% to 95% of patients.

Libraries came from the immunoSEQ multiplex PCR assay. The hsTCRB Kit was used according to the manufacturer's protocol to amplify rearranged TCR beta chain sequences. TCRB libraries were sequenced on an Illumina MiSeq. In the source study's methods: Demultiplexing, trimming and gene mapping were performed with the kit vendor's proprietary platform. TCRdb's version of the immuneACCESS table is confined to in-frame rearrangements and falls short of the full clone set. An unresolved V gene accounts for under half of the shortfall where checked; the remainder is of unknown origin. V and J calls and clone size are copied from that table; D and trimming were computed from the DNA. For this sample there are about 34,000 clones; just under 90% appear just once. The top ten hold around 12% of the sample. The sample's time point label, in plain terms: week 47, end of study. Each vaccine dose, consisting of 300 ug of a 20-mer mutant IDH1 peptide in Montanide, was administered subcutaneously with topical imiquimod. Patients received eight vaccinations in weeks 1, 3, 5, 7, 11, 15, 19 and 23, corresponding to visits V03 through V10. The donors had newly diagnosed IDH1-mutant astrocytomas of WHO grade 3 or 4 that showed loss of nuclear ATRX. The samples were drawn from NOA16, a multicentre, single-arm, open-label phase I trial in Germany that tested a mutant IDH1 peptide vaccine in humans for the first time. Genomic DNA for TCRB sequencing was extracted from EDTA blood using the DNeasy Blood and Tissue Kit.

The specimen comprised PBMCs, sampled from a glioma patient whose treatment included an IDH1 peptide vaccine. The chain employs TRBV7-6 and TRBJ1-2, and possibly TRBD1, on 5 matching bases. This receptor was taken from a woman in her thirties with glioma. Here the CDR3 is given as CASSPQGYYGYTF. The DNA reads as follows: TGTGCCAGCAGCCCCCAGGGATACTATGGCTACACCTTC.